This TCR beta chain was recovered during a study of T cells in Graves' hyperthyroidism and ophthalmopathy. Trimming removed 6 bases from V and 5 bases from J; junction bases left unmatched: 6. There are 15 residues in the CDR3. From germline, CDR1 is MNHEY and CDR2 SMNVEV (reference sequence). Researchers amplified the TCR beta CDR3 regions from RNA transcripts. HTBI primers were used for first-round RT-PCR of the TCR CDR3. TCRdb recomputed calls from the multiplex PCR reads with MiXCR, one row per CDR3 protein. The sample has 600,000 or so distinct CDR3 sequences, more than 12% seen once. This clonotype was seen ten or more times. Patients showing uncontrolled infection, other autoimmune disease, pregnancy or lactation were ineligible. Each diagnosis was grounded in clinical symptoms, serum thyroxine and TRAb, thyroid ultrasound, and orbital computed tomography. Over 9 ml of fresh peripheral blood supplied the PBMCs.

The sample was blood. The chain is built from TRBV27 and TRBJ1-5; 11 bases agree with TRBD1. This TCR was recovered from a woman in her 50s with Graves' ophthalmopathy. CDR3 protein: CASRGQGGSDQPQHF. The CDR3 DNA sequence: TGTGCCAGCAGGGGACAGGGGGGATCTGATCAGCCCCAGCATTTT.